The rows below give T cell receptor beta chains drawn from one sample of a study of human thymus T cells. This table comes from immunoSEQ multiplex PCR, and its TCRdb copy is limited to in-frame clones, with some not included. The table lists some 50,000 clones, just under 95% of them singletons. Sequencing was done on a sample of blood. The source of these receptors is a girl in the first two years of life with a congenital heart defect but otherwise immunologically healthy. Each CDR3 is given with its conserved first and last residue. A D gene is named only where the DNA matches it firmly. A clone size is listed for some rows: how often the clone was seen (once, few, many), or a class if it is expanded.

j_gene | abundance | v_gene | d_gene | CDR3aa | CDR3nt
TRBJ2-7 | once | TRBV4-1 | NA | CASSQASGSYEQYF | TGCGCCAGCAGCCAAGCCAGCGGCTCCTACGAGCAGTACTTC
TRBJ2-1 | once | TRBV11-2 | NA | CASSLEGRRAYNEQFF | TGTGCCAGCAGCTTAGAGGGCAGGCGAGCCTACAATGAGCAGTTCTTC
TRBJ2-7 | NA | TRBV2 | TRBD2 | CASSDDGTSGAHGQYF | TGTGCCAGCAGTGATGACGGGACTAGCGGGGCCCACGGACAGTACTTC
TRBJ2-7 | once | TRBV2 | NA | CASSGGTYEQYF | TGTGCCAGCAGTGGGGGGACGTATGAGCAGTACTTC
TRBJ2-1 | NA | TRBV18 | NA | CASSGSLTYNEQFF | TGTGCCAGCTCAGGGTCCCTCACCTACAATGAGCAGTTCTTC
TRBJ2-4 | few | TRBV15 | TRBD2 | CATSREPGTRGNIQYF | TGTGCCACCAGCAGAGAACCCGGGACTAGAGGAAACATTCAGTACTTC
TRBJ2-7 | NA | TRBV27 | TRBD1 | CASGSGTGVNGEQYF | TGTGCCAGCGGATCCGGGACAGGGGTGAACGGCGAGCAGTACTTC
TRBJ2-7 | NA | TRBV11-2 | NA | CASSSYLGFTLSYEQYF | TGTGCCAGCAGCTCCTATCTAGGCTTCACTTTATCCTACGAGCAGTACTTC
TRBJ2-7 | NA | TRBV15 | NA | CATSRGGTGSYEQYF | TGTGCCACCAGCAGAGGGGGGACGGGGTCCTACGAGCAGTACTTC
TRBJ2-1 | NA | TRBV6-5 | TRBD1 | CASSYVQGGEQFF | TGTGCCAGCAGTTACGTACAGGGGGGTGAGCAGTTCTTC
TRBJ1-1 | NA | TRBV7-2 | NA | CASSFTGPWRAFF | TGTGCCAGCAGCTTCACCGGCCCCTGGAGGGCTTTCTTT
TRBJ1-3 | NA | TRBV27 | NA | CASSLGTVGDTIYF | TGTGCCAGCAGTTTAGGGACCGTTGGAGACACCATATATTTT
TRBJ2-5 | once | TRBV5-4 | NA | CASSLGGGHLQETQYF | TGTGCCAGCAGCTTGGGGGGGGGACACTTACAAGAGACCCAGTACTTC
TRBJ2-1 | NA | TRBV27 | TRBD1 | CASSRGTGSYNEQFF | TGTGCCAGCAGTAGGGGGACAGGTTCCTACAATGAGCAGTTCTTC
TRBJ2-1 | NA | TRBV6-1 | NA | CASRDGFYSEQFF | TGTGCCAGCCGGGACGGATTTTATAGTGAGCAGTTCTTC
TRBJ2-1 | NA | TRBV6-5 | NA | CASPWMMKGEQFF | TGTGCCAGCCCTTGGATGATGAAGGGTGAGCAGTTCTTC
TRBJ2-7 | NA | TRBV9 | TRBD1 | CASSVGAGTGGYEQYF | TGTGCCAGCAGCGTAGGAGCCGGGACAGGGGGCTACGAGCAGTACTTC
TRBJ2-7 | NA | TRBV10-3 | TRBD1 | CAISVQGASSYEQYF | TGTGCCATCAGTGTGCAGGGGGCGAGCTCCTACGAGCAGTACTTC